This passage covers 11 T cell receptor beta chains from one sample sequenced in a study of T cells in Graves' hyperthyroidism and ophthalmopathy. Amplification of TCR beta CDR3 regions used RNA as the template. A set of HTBI primers served as the primers for a first-round RT-PCR of the TCR CDR3. TCRdb ran MiXCR on the multiplex PCR reads and lists one entry per CDR3 protein. The sample has 300,000 to 400,000 distinct CDR3 sequences; approximately 18% are singletons. The source material was blood. The source of these receptors is a man younger than 35 with Graves' ophthalmopathy.

This chain uses TRBV9 with TRBJ2-7; D is possibly TRBD1 (5 bases). Trimming took off 0 bases at V and 3 bases at J, with 13 bases between the two ends. This CDR3 region has 15 residues. Germline CDR1 and CDR2: SGDLS and YYNGEE. The CDR3 spells CASSVGGSPYYEQYF. CDR3 nucleotide sequence: TGTGCCAGCAGCGTAGGGGGCAGTCCATACTACGAGCAGTACTTC. The whole variable domain, filled in from reference TRBV9 and TRBJ2-7, reads DSGVTQTPKHLITATGQRVTLRCSPRSGDLSVYWYQQSLDQGLQFLIQYYNGEERAKGNILERFSAQQFPDLHSELNLSSLELGDSALYFCASSVGGSPYYEQYFGPGTRLTVT.

The rearrangement links TRBV28 to TRBJ1-5; D not resolved. Looked up from germline, CDR1 is MDHEN and CDR2 is SYDVKM. Trimming pared 6 bases from V and 6 bases from J, leaving 12 bases between. This CDR3 has 13 amino acids. CDR3 sequence reads: CASSPDGTQPQHF. As DNA, the CDR3 is TGTGCCAGCAGCCCGGACGGAACTCAGCCCCAGCATTTT.

The gene calls are TRBV2 and TRBJ1-1; D ambiguous. The CDR3 consists of 14 residues. Germline CDR1 SNHLY, CDR2 FYNNEI. V dropped 2 bases and J dropped 2 bases, with 9 bases sitting between them. The DNA of the CDR3 is TGTGCCAGCAGTGAAAGGACGGCCAACACTGAAGCTTTCTTT. Encoded protein: CASSERTANTEAFF.

This clonotype came up many times. The rearrangement joins TRBV28 to TRBJ1-6, with 7 bases identical to TRBD1. This CDR3 spans 16 amino acids. Germline V lookup: CDR1 MDHEN, CDR2 SYDVKM. The V gene end was trimmed by 3 bases and the J gene end by 3 bases; junction bases not matched to a gene: 5. The CDR3 spells CASSFRRDSYNSPLHF. The CDR3 DNA reads TGTGCCAGCAGTTTCCGCCGGGACAGCTATAATTCACCCCTCCACTTT.

This clonotype was recorded many times. The chain employs TRBV2 and TRBJ2-5; D tentatively reads TRBD1 or TRBD2 (5 bases each). The CDR3 runs 12 residues. Germline-derived CDR1 and CDR2 are SNHLY and FYNNEI. Trimming took off 6 bases at V and 6 bases at J, with 11 bases between the two ends. The CDR3 is CASSHRGQTQYF. DNA for the CDR3: TGTGCCAGCAGCCATCGGGGCCAGACCCAGTACTTC.

This clonotype has more than one count but fewer than ten. The chain recombines TRBV24-1 with TRBJ2-1; D is possibly TRBD2 (6 bases). Trimming took 4 bases from V and 9 from J, leaving 15 bases between them. Germline values: CDR1 KGHDR, CDR2 SFDVKD. The CDR3 has 14 amino acids. For the CDR3, the DNA is TGTGCCACCAGTGAAAATGGGAGGACGGGTGAGCAGTTCTTC. Protein product: CATSENGRTGEQFF.

The sample holds a few counts of this clonotype. V gene TRBV12-3 or TRBV12-4 combines with J gene TRBJ1-5; D call uncertain. This CDR3 is built from 13 residues. V dropped 6 bases and J dropped 3 bases, with 9 bases sitting between them. CDR3 in DNA: TGTGCCAGCAGGATCCAGGACAATCAGCCCCAGCATTTT. Translation gives CASRIQDNQPQHF.

This clonotype has only a few counts. The rearrangement uses TRBV11-2 and TRBJ2-1; no firm D call. Germline V gene data show CDR1 as SGHAT and CDR2 as FQNNGV. The V gene lost 0 bases and the J gene lost 6 bases, with 18 bases spanning the gap. The CDR3 length is 17 residues. The CDR3 bases are TGTGCCAGCAGCTTAGATAGGGTGACCTCAACTGGCAATGAGCAGTTCTTC. Residues: CASSLDRVTSTGNEQFF.

The rearrangement links TRBV6-5 to TRBJ1-4; no firm D call. Germline lookup yields CDR1 MNHEY and CDR2 SVGAGI. Trimming cost V 0 bases and J 1 base, with 3 bases left between them. The length of the CDR3 is 14 residues. CDR3 sequence (DNA): TGTGCCAGCAGTTACTCTAGAACTAATGAAAAACTGTTTTTT. It codes for CASSYSRTNEKLFF.

The CDR3 is CASSWSEGQGELFF. In DNA form, the CDR3 reads TGCGCCAGCAGCTGGTCGGAGGGACAGGGGGAGCTGTTTTTT. The chain recombines TRBV5-1 with TRBJ2-2; D is possibly TRBD1 (7 bases). CDR3 length: 14 residues. V was cut by 3 bases and J by 8 bases, with 14 bases left in between. Germline V CDR1 and CDR2: SGHRS, YFSETQ.

The genes are TRBV3-1 and TRBJ2-1, with 14 nucleotides matching TRBD2. This CDR3 contains 18 residues. Trimming took 1 base from V and 4 from J; bases not matched to a gene: 6. Germline assignment: CDR1 LGHDT and CDR2 YNNKEL (reference sequence). CDR3 in amino acids: CASSQGGLAGEPYNEQFF. As DNA, the CDR3 is TGTGCCAGCAGCCAAGGGGGACTAGCGGGGGAGCCATACAATGAGCAGTTCTTC.